Reported below is one T cell receptor (beta chain). The record originates from a study of blood T cell repertoires in COVID-19. Data came from immunoSEQ multiplex PCR; TCRdb stores just in-frame clones and leaves some out. Of 30,000 to 35,000 clones listed, about 85% are singletons. The V and J ends lost 4 bases and 5 bases respectively, with 11 bases between them. Germline CDR1 reads SNHLY; CDR2 reads FYNNEI. The CDR3 is made up of 13 amino acids. The chain uses TRBV2 and TRBJ2-5; perhaps TRBD2 as D (7 bases). Sample: peripheral blood. The clonotype originates from a human donor with acute or convalescent COVID-19. The donor label of this sample is uncertain. The CDR3 loop is CASSAGEGETQYF. The CDR3 DNA reads TGTGCCAGCAGTGCAGGGGAGGGGGAGACCCAGTACTTC.